This TCR beta chain was captured in a study of shared clonotypes between healthy human individuals. In the naive CD8 group, cells lacked CD45RO and were positively selected for CCR7, so terminally differentiated effector memory CD45RA+ cells were left out. The donors were adults (healthy and HIV-negative) with no recent acute infections or vaccinations. Deep-level settings were used for running the assay. Generated by immunoSEQ multiplex PCR, the TCRdb table keeps only in-frame clones and is missing some. The profile covers about 820,000 clones, with 90% to 95% appearing a single time and 24% taken by the ten largest. Per the germline V gene, CDR1 is SNHLY and CDR2 is FYNNEI. V was shortened by 6 bases and J by 4 bases, with 18 bases between the two germline ends. The CDR3 totals 15 residues. This clone was detected only a few times.

The material sequenced was naive CD8+ T cells sorted from blood. The J gene is TRBJ1-2, the V gene TRBV2; no clear D. The TCR was taken from a man aged 25-45 years in good health. The CDR3 DNA reads as TGTGCCAGCAGCCCGTATATGTCAGGATTCTATGGCTACACCTTC. Its translation: CASSPYMSGFYGYTF.